Listed below are T cell receptor beta chains from one sample, sequenced in a study of cytomegalovirus exposure and HLA in healthy donors. The protocol was immunoSEQ multiplex PCR, while the TCRdb copy is restricted to in-frame clones and leaves out a portion. Here the sample spans around 62,000 clones, roughly 80% being singletons. Sequenced sample: PBMCs. These receptors were taken from a woman aged 25-40 years in good health and CMV-seronegative. Both conserved end residues are part of each CDR3. The order of the fields is J gene, V gene, clone size, D gene, CDR3 protein, CDR3 DNA. The D gene is left open where the match is weak. The size of a clone is reported for some rows only, either as once, few or many, or as a class for expanded clones.

j_call: TRBJ2-3
v_call: TRBV7-2
clone_size: -
d_call: -
cdr3_aa: CASSPPFTDTQYF
cdr3_nt: TGTGCCAGCAGTCCCCCGTTCACAGATACGCAGTATTTT

j_call: TRBJ1-2
v_call: TRBV6-5
clone_size: -
d_call: TRBD1
cdr3_aa: CASSGTGINYGYTF
cdr3_nt: TGTGCCAGCAGCGGGACAGGGATCAACTATGGCTACACCTTC

j_call: TRBJ2-4
v_call: TRBV10-3
clone_size: once
d_call: TRBD1
cdr3_aa: CAISEGVRGPGSKNIQYF
cdr3_nt: TGTGCCATCAGTGAGGGGGTCAGGGGGCCTGGGTCCAAAAACATTCAGTACTTC

j_call: TRBJ2-2
v_call: TRBV14
clone_size: -
d_call: TRBD1
cdr3_aa: CASSHLRTGPSGDTGELFF
cdr3_nt: TGTGCCAGCAGCCATTTACGGACAGGGCCCTCCGGGGACACCGGGGAGCTGTTTTTT

j_call: TRBJ2-1
v_call: TRBV19
clone_size: -
d_call: TRBD2
cdr3_aa: CASSMGRLAGGHNEQFF
cdr3_nt: TGTGCCAGTAGTATGGGGAGGCTAGCGGGGGGACACAATGAGCAGTTCTTC

j_call: TRBJ1-5
v_call: TRBV6-6
clone_size: -
d_call: TRBD1
cdr3_aa: CASSYHTGGIDQPQHF
cdr3_nt: TGTGCCAGCAGTTATCATACAGGGGGCATCGATCAGCCCCAGCATTTT

j_call: TRBJ1-1
v_call: TRBV11-3
clone_size: few
d_call: TRBD1
cdr3_aa: CASSLDRATEAFF
cdr3_nt: TGTGCCAGCAGCCTTGACAGGGCCACTGAAGCTTTCTTT

j_call: TRBJ1-1
v_call: TRBV5-1
clone_size: -
d_call: TRBD1
cdr3_aa: CASSIRTGMNTEAFF
cdr3_nt: TGCGCCAGCAGCATCCGGACAGGGATGAACACTGAAGCTTTCTTT

j_call: TRBJ2-7
v_call: TRBV28
clone_size: -
d_call: TRBD1
cdr3_aa: CASTGQSSYEQYF
cdr3_nt: TGTGCCAGTACGGGACAGTCCTCCTACGAGCAGTACTTC

j_call: TRBJ2-3
v_call: TRBV4-2
clone_size: -
d_call: -
cdr3_aa: CASSQVAADMQYF
cdr3_nt: TGTGCCAGCAGCCAAGTAGCAGCAGATATGCAGTATTTT

j_call: TRBJ1-6
v_call: TRBV5-6
clone_size: -
d_call: -
cdr3_aa: CASSLGTGGRALHF
cdr3_nt: TGTGCCAGCAGCTTGGGAACAGGCGGCAGAGCCCTCCACTTT

j_call: TRBJ2-3
v_call: TRBV9
clone_size: -
d_call: -
cdr3_aa: CASSVGGGGQWGTDTQYF
cdr3_nt: TGTGCCAGCAGCGTAGGTGGGGGTGGACAGTGGGGAACAGATACGCAGTATTTT

j_call: TRBJ1-2
v_call: TRBV9
clone_size: -
d_call: -
cdr3_aa: CASSVGGGADGYTF
cdr3_nt: TGTGCCAGCAGCGTAGGGGGAGGTGCCGATGGCTACACCTTC

j_call: TRBJ2-7
v_call: TRBV28
clone_size: -
d_call: TRBD2
cdr3_aa: CASSPLAGGPYEQYF
cdr3_nt: TGTGCCAGCAGTCCGCTAGCGGGGGGCCCCTACGAGCAGTACTTC

j_call: TRBJ2-7
v_call: TRBV5-4
clone_size: -
d_call: -
cdr3_aa: CASSLSDGVTYEQYF
cdr3_nt: TGTGCCAGCAGCTTGTCGGACGGGGTAACCTACGAGCAGTACTTC

j_call: TRBJ1-1
v_call: TRBV5-1
clone_size: -
d_call: -
cdr3_aa: CASSNDYTEAFF
cdr3_nt: TGCGCCAGCAGTAACGACTACACTGAAGCTTTCTTT

j_call: TRBJ1-5
v_call: TRBV7-2
clone_size: few
d_call: -
cdr3_aa: CASSLDGFSQPQHF
cdr3_nt: TGTGCCAGCAGCTTAGACGGGTTCAGTCAGCCCCAGCATTTT

j_call: TRBJ1-2
v_call: TRBV27
clone_size: -
d_call: -
cdr3_aa: CASRPNRDNPSTYGYTF
cdr3_nt: TGTGCCAGCAGGCCGAACAGGGATAACCCCTCTACATATGGCTACACCTTC

j_call: TRBJ1-1
v_call: TRBV10-1
clone_size: -
d_call: -
cdr3_aa: CASSDDNLNTEAFF
cdr3_nt: TGCGCCAGCAGTGACGACAACCTGAACACTGAAGCTTTCTTT

j_call: TRBJ2-3
v_call: TRBV6-5
clone_size: -
d_call: TRBD2
cdr3_aa: CASSYVASGVGDTQYF
cdr3_nt: TGTGCCAGCAGTTACGTGGCTAGCGGGGTGGGAGATACGCAGTATTTT

j_call: TRBJ1-4
v_call: TRBV7-2
clone_size: -
d_call: TRBD1
cdr3_aa: CASSLDGTGNEKLFF
cdr3_nt: TGTGCCAGCAGCTTAGACGGGACAGGGAATGAAAAACTGTTTTTT

j_call: TRBJ1-4
v_call: TRBV30
clone_size: -
d_call: -
cdr3_aa: CAWSEHSRGNEKLFF
cdr3_nt: TGTGCCTGGAGTGAACACAGCCGTGGGAATGAAAAACTGTTTTTT

j_call: TRBJ1-1
v_call: TRBV5-1
clone_size: once
d_call: -
cdr3_aa: CASSPGVNTEAFF
cdr3_nt: TGCGCCAGCAGCCCCGGGGTGAACACTGAAGCTTTCTTT

j_call: TRBJ1-1
v_call: TRBV28
clone_size: -
d_call: -
cdr3_aa: CASSRGLGSTEAFF
cdr3_nt: TGTGCCAGCAGTCGGGGTCTAGGGAGCACTGAAGCTTTCTTT

j_call: TRBJ2-2
v_call: TRBV7-7
clone_size: -
d_call: TRBD1
cdr3_aa: CASSQGQGSNTGELFF
cdr3_nt: TGTGCTAGCAGCCAGGGACAGGGGTCAAACACCGGGGAGCTGTTTTTT